This T cell receptor beta chain was sequenced for a study of blood T cell repertoires in COVID-19. Study at large: Donors in the United States, Italy and Spain gave samples during acute or convalescent COVID-19. Sources were T cells, B-cell-depleted T cells, or PBMCs; the material itself was cDNA or gDNA.

Study processing details: Amplified reference gene primers provided the basis for estimating nucleated cell counts. Profiling relied on immunoSEQ multiplex PCR, and the TCRdb table lists in-frame clones only, not all of them. V, J and clone size were drawn from that table, and D and trimming were deduced from the DNA. The table has about 200,000 clones, over 80% seen once. V dropped 3 bases and J dropped 9; count of bases not matched to a gene: 2. The CDR3 loop spans 12 amino acids. The receptor was derived from a man in his forties with acute or convalescent COVID-19. The chain couples TRBV12-3 or TRBV12-4 to TRBJ2-5; TRBD2 agrees at 9 bases. What was sequenced was peripheral blood. As DNA, the CDR3 is TGTGCCAGCAGTTTGACTAGCGGTCCCCAGTACTTC. It encodes CASSLTSGPQYF.